The rows below give T cell receptor beta chains drawn from one sample of a study of shared clonotypes between healthy human individuals. Method: immunoSEQ multiplex PCR; TCRdb's copy keeps in-frame clones and lacks some. The sample lists some 2,400,000 clones, approximately 94% occurring once. Sequencing used naive CD4+ T cells sorted from blood. These receptors were taken from a man in his late teens or twenties in good health. The CDR3 runs from the conserved cysteine through the conserved F or W. Each record gives: V gene, CDR3 protein.

>TRBV10-2
CASSASGSPLHF
>TRBV10-2
CASSDRGRDSPLHF
>TRBV30
CAWSEQIQETQYF
>TRBV10-3
CAISEMASGDNEQFF
>TRBV7-9
CASSLVRVMNTEAFF
>TRBV18
CATGQIVTDTQYF
>TRBV5-1
CASRGQGKLSRAPYQETQYF
>TRBV2
CASSLQDLNTEAFF
>TRBV7-6
CASTGGETQYF
>TRBV2
CASDRASRDKLFF
>TRBV10-3
CAISDLRTLSSEQFF
>TRBV29-1
CSVDGVEQFF
>TRBV6-1
CASKRTGGGGETQYF
>TRBV30
CAGQGEGYEKLFF
>TRBV9
CASSGEKNGYTF
>TRBV28
CASSLNTGFYEQYF
>TRBV5-4
CASSSKTGDYGYTF
>TRBV28
CASSFRPQGGQLNYGYTF
>TRBV5-1
CASRTESSGNTIYF
>TRBV6-5
CASSPAGSGNTIYF